The clone carrying this TCR beta chain has just a few counts. The target antigen is unknown. This record comes from a study of T cells after yellow fever vaccination. The CDR3 totals 13 residues. From germline, CDR1 is LGHNA and CDR2 YSLEER. Trimming cost V 11 bases and J 10 bases; bases outside gene matches: 12. Whole-study results and caveats: FACS-sorted repertoires could contain abundant clonotypes contaminating from the bulk population. Most clones from primary vaccination were detected again post-booster (just under 97% CD4, 88% CD8).

By 5'RACE template switching, TCR cDNA was produced, with a universal primer site and UMIs added in the process. TCRdb redid the calling of the 5' RACE reads with MiXCR, one entry per CDR3 protein. The data show roughly 500,000 distinct CDR3 sequences, less than 20% seen once. The specimen comprised PBMCs, sampled 15 days after the yellow fever booster vaccination. The chain links TRBV4-3 to TRBJ2-2, with 8 bases that match TRBD2. The TCR sequence derives from a man younger than 45 who received the YFV17D yellow fever vaccine. CDR3 sequence (DNA): TGCGCCTCCGAGGCGGGGGGAGTTCTGGAGCTGTTTTTT. Its translation: CASEAGGVLELFF.